This TCR beta chain was recorded in a study of response to subunit inactivated influenza vaccine. TCRdb re-called the RT-PCR reads with MiXCR, one entry per CDR3 protein. The sample has approximately 680,000 distinct CDR3 sequences, approximately 14% seen once. Per the germline V gene, CDR1 is MNHNS and CDR2 is SASEGT. The CDR3 spans 10 residues. V was pared by 3 bases and J by 4 bases, with 0 bases between. This clonotype has a count of ten or more. The chain uses TRBV6-1 and TRBJ1-2; the D is unclear. The receptor's source is a man between 50 and 59 years old who received an inactivated influenza vaccine. The sequencing here drew on PBMCs from blood, taken 11 to 12 days after vaccination. The CDR3 DNA is TGTGCCAGCAGTGACTATGGCTACACCTTC. Protein: CASSDYGYTF.